These 10 T cell receptor beta chains share one sample of origin, sequenced in a study of blood T cells in healthy people across ages. A sample-barcoded 5' primer and a J-beta primer mix were used in a second PCR of roughly 7 to 11 cycles. A single record per CDR3 protein comes from TCRdb applying MiXCR to the 5' RACE reads. The data show approximately 690,000 distinct CDR3 sequences, with 45% to 65% seen just once and over 30% held by the top ten. Sequenced material: blood. These receptors were taken from a man between 60 and 75 years old in good health.

The chain couples TRBV4-2 to TRBJ2-5; D is possibly TRBD2 (6 bases). With the DNA end fitting TRBJ2-7 better, the J assignment may be wrong. Germline V gene sequence: CDR1 LGHNA, CDR2 YNFKEQ. The CDR3 length is 19 residues. This CDR3 reads CASSQVLQPLRGRVNEQYF. The CDR3 DNA reads TGTGCCAGCAGCCAAGTCCTTCAACCCCTGCGGGGACGGGTGAACGAGCAGTACTTC.

CDR3 amino acids: CASSQEGGTSFNEQFF. In DNA form, the CDR3 reads TGTGCCAGCAGCCAAGAGGGCGGGACGTCATTTAATGAGCAGTTCTTC. The J gene is TRBJ2-1, the V gene TRBV4-2; D may be TRBD2 (6 bases). Germline CDR1 LGHNA, CDR2 YNFKEQ. The CDR3 has 16 amino acids. Trimming left V 0 bases short and J 7 bases short, with 16 bases between.

This rearrangement joins TRBV20-1 to TRBJ2-5, with 10 nucleotides matching TRBD2. This CDR3 has 16 residues. The germline CDR1 and CDR2 sequences are DFQATT and SNEGSKA (reference sequence). V shed 0 bases, J shed 0 bases, and the junction held 4 bases outside the gene matches. The chain's CDR3 is CSARDYSGGYQETQYF. CDR3 DNA sequence: TGCAGTGCTAGAGATTATAGCGGGGGGTACCAAGAGACCCAGTACTTC.

J is TRBJ2-1 and V is TRBV9; D call uncertain. The CDR3 has 15 amino acids. V lost 0 bases, J lost 5 bases, and 12 bases lay in between. Per germline, CDR1 SGDLS and CDR2 YYNGEE. As DNA, the CDR3 is TGTGCCAGCAGCGTAGCTTGGTCCGGAGACAATGAGCAGTTCTTC. This sequence encodes CASSVAWSGDNEQFF.

This sequence joins TRBV7-9 and TRBJ2-2, with D perhaps TRBD1 (6 bases). The CDR3 loop spans 16 amino acids. The V gene lost 4 bases and the J gene lost 6 bases, with 18 bases spanning the gap. CDR1 is SEHNR and CDR2 is FQNEAQ in the germline V gene (reference sequence). DNA for the CDR3: TGTGCCAGCAGCTCGTACCGGGACACAAAACCCGGGGAGCTGTTTTTT. Protein: CASSSYRDTKPGELFF.

Only a few counts were recorded for this clonotype. The V and J genes are TRBV7-2 and TRBJ2-1; 10 bases map to TRBD2. This CDR3 spans 15 amino acids. Trimming cost V 1 base and J 7 bases; bases outside gene matches: 4. The germline V gene has CDR1 SGHTA and CDR2 FQGNSA. In nucleotides, the CDR3 is TGTGCCAGCAGCTTAGTTTCTAGCGGGGGTAATGAGCAGTTCTTC. This encodes CASSLVSSGGNEQFF.

The chain links TRBV12-3 or TRBV12-4 to TRBJ2-5, with D possibly being TRBD1 or TRBD2 (6 bases each). The V and J ends lost 3 bases and 5 bases respectively, with 13 bases between them. This CDR3 is 14 amino acids long. CDR3 coding DNA: TGTGCCAGCAGTTTCGGGGGCGCCTGGGAGACCCAGTACTTC. Translation gives CASSFGGAWETQYF.

This clonotype was detected a few times. J is TRBJ2-5 and V is TRBV7-2, with TRBD1 identical over 11 bases. Germline V gene lookup returns CDR1 SGHTA and CDR2 FQGNSA. The CDR3 is 14 amino acids. The ends lost 5 bases at V and 5 bases at J; junction bases unmatched: 4. The CDR3 nucleotides read TGTGCCAGCAGCCGGACAGGGGGCCTGGAGACCCAGTACTTC. This encodes CASSRTGGLETQYF.

J is TRBJ2-7 and V is TRBV7-9; D might be TRBD1 or TRBD2, each matching 5 bases. The CDR3 contains 15 residues. Trimming shortened V by 2 bases and J by 3 bases, and 14 bases separated the two germline ends. The germline V gene encodes CDR1 SEHNR and CDR2 FQNEAQ (reference sequence). CDR3 loop: CASSLNPGSYYEQYF. The CDR3 DNA sequence: TGTGCCAGCAGCTTAAACCCAGGGAGCTACTACGAGCAGTACTTC.

The gene calls are TRBV18 and TRBJ1-6; TRBD1 agrees at 8 bases. V was pared by 2 bases and J by 4 bases, with 4 bases of the junction left unmatched. CDR1 and CDR2 (germline): KGHSH, LQKENI. The CDR3 loop spans 16 amino acids. CDR3 in amino acids: CASSPTGTGYNSPLHF. The CDR3 coding sequence is TGTGCCAGCTCACCAACCGGGACAGGTTATAATTCACCCCTCCACTTT. Full variable domain (remainder filled in from reference TRBV18 and TRBJ1-6): NAGVMQNPRHLVRRRGQEARLRCSPMKGHSHVYWYRQLPEEGLKFMVYLQKENIIDESGMPKERFSAEFPKEGPSILRIQQVVRGDSAAYFCASSPTGTGYNSPLHFGNGTRLTVT.